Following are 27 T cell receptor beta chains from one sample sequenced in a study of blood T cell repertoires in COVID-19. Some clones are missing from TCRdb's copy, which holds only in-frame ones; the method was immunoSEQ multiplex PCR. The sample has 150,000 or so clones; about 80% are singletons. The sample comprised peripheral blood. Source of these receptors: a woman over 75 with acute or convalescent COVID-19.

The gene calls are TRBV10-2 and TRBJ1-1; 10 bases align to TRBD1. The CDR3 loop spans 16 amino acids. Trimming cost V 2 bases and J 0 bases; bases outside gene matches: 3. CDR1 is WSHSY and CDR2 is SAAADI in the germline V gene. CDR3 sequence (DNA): TGCGCCAGCAGTGAGCCGGGGACAGGGGTGAACACTGAAGCTTTCTTT. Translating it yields CASSEPGTGVNTEAFF.

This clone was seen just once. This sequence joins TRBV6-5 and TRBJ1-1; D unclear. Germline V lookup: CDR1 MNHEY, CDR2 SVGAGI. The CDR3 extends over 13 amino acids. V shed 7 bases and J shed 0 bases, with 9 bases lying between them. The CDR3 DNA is TGTGCCAGCACTCCTCTGTTGAACACTGAAGCTTTCTTT. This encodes CASTPLLNTEAFF.

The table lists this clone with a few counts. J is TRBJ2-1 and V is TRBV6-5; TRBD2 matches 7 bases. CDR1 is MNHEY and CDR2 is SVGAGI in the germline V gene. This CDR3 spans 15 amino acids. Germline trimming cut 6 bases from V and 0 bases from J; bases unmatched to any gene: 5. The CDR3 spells CASRKAGPSYNEQFF. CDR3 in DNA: TGTGCCAGCAGAAAAGCGGGACCCTCCTACAATGAGCAGTTCTTC.

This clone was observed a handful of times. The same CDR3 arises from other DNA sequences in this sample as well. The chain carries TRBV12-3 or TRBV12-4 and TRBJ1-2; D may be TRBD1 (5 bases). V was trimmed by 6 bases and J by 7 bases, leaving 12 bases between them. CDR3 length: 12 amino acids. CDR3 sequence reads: CASSLGRGGYTF. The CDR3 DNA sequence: TGTGCCAGCAGCCTAGGAAGGGGTGGCTACACCTTC.

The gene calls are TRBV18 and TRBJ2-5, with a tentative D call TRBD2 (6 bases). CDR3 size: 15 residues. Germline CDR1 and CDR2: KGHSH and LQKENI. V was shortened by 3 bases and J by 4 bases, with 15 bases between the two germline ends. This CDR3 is CASSPRGIRAETQYF. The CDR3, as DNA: TGTGCCAGCTCACCCCGGGGGATTCGGGCAGAGACCCAGTACTTC.

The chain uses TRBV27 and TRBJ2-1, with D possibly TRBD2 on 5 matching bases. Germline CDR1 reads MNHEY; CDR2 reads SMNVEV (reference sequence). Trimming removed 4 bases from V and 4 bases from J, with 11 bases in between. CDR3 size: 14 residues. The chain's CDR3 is CASSYAEGYNEQFF. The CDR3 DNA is TGTGCCAGCAGTTACGCTGAGGGTTACAATGAGCAGTTCTTC.

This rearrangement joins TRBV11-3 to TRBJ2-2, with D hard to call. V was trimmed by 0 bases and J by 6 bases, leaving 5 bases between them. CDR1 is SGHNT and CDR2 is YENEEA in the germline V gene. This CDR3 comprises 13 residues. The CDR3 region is CASSLDLSGELFF. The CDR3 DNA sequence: TGTGCCAGCAGCTTAGATCTCTCCGGGGAGCTGTTTTTT. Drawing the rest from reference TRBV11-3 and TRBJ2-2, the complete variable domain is EAGVVQSPRYKIIEKKQPVAFWCNPISGHNTLYWYLQNLGQGPELLIRYENEEAVDDSQLPKDRFSAERLKGVDSTLKIQPAELGDSAVYLCASSLDLSGELFFGEGSRLTVL.

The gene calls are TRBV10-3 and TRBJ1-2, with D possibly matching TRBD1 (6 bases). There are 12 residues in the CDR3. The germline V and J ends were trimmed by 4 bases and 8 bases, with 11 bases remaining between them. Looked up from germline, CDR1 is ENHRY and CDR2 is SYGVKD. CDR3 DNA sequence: TGTGCCATCAGTGGACAGGCTCTGGGCTACACCTTC. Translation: CAISGQALGYTF.

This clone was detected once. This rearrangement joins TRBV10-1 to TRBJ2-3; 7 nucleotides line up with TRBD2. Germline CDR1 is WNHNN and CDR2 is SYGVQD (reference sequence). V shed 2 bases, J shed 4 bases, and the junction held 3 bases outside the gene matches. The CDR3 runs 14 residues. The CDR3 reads CASSEVGGPDTQYF. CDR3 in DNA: TGCGCCAGCAGTGAGGTGGGAGGGCCAGATACGCAGTATTTT.

The CDR3 here is CASSKYSGNEQFF. The CDR3 DNA reads as TGTGCCAGTAGTAAATATTCCGGGAATGAGCAGTTCTTC. This chain connects TRBV19 to TRBJ2-1, with D unclear. The CDR3 totals 13 residues. Germline loops: CDR1 LNHDA, CDR2 SQIVND (reference sequence). V was trimmed by 4 bases and J by 7 bases, leaving 11 bases between them.

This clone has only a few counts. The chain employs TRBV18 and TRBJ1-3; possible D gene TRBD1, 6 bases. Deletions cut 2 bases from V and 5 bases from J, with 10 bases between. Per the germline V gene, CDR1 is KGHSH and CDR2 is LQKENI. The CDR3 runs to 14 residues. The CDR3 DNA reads TGTGCCAGCTCACCATCAGGGGCTCGAAACACCATATATTTT. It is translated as CASSPSGARNTIYF.

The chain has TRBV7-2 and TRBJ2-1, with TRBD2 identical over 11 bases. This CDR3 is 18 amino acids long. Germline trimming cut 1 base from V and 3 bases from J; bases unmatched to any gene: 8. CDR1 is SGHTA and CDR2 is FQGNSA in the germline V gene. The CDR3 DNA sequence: TGTGCCAGCAGCTTAGTGGTAGTCGGGACTAGCGGCTACAATGAGCAGTTCTTC. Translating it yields CASSLVVVGTSGYNEQFF.

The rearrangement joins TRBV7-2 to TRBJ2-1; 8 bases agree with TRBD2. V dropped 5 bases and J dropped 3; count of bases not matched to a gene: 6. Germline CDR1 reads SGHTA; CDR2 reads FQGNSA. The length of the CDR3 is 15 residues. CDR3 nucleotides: TGTGCCAGCAGCAACAGCGGGAGTGGCTACAATGAGCAGTTCTTC. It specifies CASSNSGSGYNEQFF. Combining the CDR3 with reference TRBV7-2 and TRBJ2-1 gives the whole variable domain GAGVSQSPSNKVTEKGKDVELRCDPISGHTALYWYRQSLGQGLEFLIYFQGNSAPDKSGLPSDRFSAERTGGSVSTLTIQRTQQEDSAVYLCASSNSGSGYNEQFFGPGTRLTVL.

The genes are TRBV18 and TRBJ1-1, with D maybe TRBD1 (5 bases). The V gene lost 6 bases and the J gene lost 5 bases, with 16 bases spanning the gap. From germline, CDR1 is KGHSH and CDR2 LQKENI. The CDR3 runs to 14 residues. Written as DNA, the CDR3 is TGTGCCAGCTCGGTGACGCAGGGTATGACTGAAGCTTTCTTT. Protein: CASSVTQGMTEAFF.

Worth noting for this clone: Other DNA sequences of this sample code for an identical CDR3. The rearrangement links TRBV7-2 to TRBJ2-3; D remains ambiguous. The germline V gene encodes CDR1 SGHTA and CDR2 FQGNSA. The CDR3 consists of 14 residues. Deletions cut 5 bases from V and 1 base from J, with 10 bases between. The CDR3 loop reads CASSLSAGTDTQYF. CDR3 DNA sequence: TGTGCCAGCAGCCTAAGCGCTGGCACAGATACGCAGTATTTT.

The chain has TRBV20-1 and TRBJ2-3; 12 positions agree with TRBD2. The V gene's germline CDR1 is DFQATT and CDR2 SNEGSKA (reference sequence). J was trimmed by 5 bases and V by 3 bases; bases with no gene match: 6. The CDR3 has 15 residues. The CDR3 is CSASGLAGKGDTQYF. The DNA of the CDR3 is TGCAGTGCTAGTGGACTAGCGGGAAAGGGAGATACGCAGTATTTT.

This CDR3 is CSVEEQGRETQYF. Here the CDR3 DNA reads TGCAGCGTTGAAGAGCAGGGCCGGGAGACCCAGTACTTC. The chain couples TRBV29-1 to TRBJ2-5, with D maybe TRBD1 (5 bases). The germline V gene encodes CDR1 SQVTM and CDR2 ANQGSEA. The CDR3 totals 13 residues. Trimming cost V 0 bases and J 5 bases, with 10 bases left between them.

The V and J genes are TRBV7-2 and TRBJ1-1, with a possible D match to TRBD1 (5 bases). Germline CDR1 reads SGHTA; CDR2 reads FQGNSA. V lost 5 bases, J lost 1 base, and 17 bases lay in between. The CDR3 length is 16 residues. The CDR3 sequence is CASSGTGGRTNTEAFF. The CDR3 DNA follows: TGTGCCAGCAGCGGGACGGGAGGGCGAACGAACACTGAAGCTTTCTTT.

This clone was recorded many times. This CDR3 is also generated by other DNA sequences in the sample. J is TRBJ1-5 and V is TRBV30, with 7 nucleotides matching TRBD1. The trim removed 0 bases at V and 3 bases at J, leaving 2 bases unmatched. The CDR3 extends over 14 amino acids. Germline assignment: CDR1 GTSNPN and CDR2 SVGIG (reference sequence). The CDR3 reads CAWSVGQSNQPQHF. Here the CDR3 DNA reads TGTGCCTGGAGTGTGGGACAGTCCAATCAGCCCCAGCATTTT. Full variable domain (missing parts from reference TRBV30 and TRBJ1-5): SQTIHQWPATLVQPVGSPLSLECTVEGTSNPNLYWYRQAAGRGLQLLFYSVGIGQISSEVPQNLSASRPQDRQFILSSKKLLLSDSGFYLCAWSVGQSNQPQHFGDGTRLSIL.

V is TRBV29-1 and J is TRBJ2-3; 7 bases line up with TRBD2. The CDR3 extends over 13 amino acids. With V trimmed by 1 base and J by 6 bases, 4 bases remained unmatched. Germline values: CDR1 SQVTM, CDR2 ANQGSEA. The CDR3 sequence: CSVEGDGRDTQYF. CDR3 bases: TGCAGCGTTGAAGGGGACGGGAGGGATACGCAGTATTTT.

The CDR3 DNA is TGTGCCAGCAGTCCTCAAACTGAGACCCAGTACTTC. It specifies CASSPQTETQYF. The rearrangement links TRBV2 to TRBJ2-5; D unclear. This CDR3 has 12 amino acids. The V gene's germline CDR1 is SNHLY and CDR2 FYNNEI. V lost 5 bases to trimming and J lost 5 bases, with 9 bases between them.

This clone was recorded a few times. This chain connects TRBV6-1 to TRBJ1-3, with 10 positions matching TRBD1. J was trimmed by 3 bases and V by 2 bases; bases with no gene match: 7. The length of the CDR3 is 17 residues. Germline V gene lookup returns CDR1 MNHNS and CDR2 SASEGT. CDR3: CASSEMTGGAFGNTIYF. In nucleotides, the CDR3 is TGTGCCAGCAGTGAAATGACAGGGGGCGCATTTGGAAACACCATATATTTT.

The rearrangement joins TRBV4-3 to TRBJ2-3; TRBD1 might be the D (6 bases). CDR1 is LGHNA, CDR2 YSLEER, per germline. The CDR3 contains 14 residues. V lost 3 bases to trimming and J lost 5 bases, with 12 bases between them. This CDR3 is CASSQETGRDTQYF. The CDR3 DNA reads TGCGCCAGCAGCCAGGAGACAGGCCGAGATACGCAGTATTTT.

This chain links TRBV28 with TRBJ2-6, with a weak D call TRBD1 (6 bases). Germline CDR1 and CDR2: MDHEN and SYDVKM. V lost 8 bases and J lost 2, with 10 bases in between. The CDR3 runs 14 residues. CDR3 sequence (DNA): TGTGCCAGCGCCACAGGGACTGGGGCCAACGTCCTGACTTTC. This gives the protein CASATGTGANVLTF.

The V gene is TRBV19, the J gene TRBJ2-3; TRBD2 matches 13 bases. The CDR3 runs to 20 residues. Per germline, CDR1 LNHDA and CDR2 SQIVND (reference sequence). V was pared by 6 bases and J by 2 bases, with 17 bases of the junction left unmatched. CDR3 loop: CASSPFTSGRASRHTDTQYF. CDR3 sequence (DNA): TGTGCCAGTAGCCCTTTCACTAGCGGGAGGGCGAGTCGGCACACAGATACGCAGTATTTT.

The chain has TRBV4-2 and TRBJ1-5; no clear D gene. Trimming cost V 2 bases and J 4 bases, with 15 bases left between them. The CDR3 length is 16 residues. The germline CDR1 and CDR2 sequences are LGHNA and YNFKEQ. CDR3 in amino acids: CASSQSPAELNQPQHF. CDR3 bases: TGTGCCAGCAGCCAATCTCCTGCGGAGTTAAATCAGCCCCAGCATTTT.

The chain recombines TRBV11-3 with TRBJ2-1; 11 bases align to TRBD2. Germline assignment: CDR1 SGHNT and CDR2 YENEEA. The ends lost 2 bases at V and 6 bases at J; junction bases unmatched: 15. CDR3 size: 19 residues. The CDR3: CASSLRRGASGRLGNEQFF. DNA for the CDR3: TGTGCCAGCAGCTTAAGGCGTGGCGCTAGCGGGAGGCTCGGCAATGAGCAGTTCTTC.